This note documents a single TCR beta chain sequence. Its target is unknown. A junction boundary mismatches the germline segment, possibly from a read error. The sample is drawn from a study of brain metastases from non-small cell lung cancer. Germline V gene sequence: CDR1 MDHEN, CDR2 SYDVKM. The CDR3 contains 15 residues. The repertoire was sequenced with immunoSEQ multiplex PCR; TCRdb's copy has only in-frame clones and lacks some. The repertoire holds some 4,200 clones, with 86% as singletons. Regarding the study as a whole: Brain metastases had lower T-cell infiltration than primary tumors. Brain metastases shared most TCR repertoire with primaries, with sparse T cells. In nearly 65% of brain metastases, T-cell clones were expanded compared with matched primary tumors.

The V and J genes are TRBV28 and TRBJ1-1, with unresolved D. Sequenced sample: primary lung tumor tissue. The clonotype comes from a donor aged 40 or older with non-small cell lung cancer. This CDR3 reads CASSLFRGKNTEAFF. CDR3 nucleotides: TGTGCCAGCAGTTTATTTCGAGGGAAGAACACCGAAGCTTTCTTT. Variable domain in full (rest from reference TRBV28 and TRBJ1-1): DVKVTQSSRYLVKRTGEKVFLECVQDMDHENMFWYRQDPGLGLRLIYFSYDVKMKEKGDIPEGYSVSREKKERFSLILESASTNQTSMYLCASSLFRGKNTEAFFGQGTRLTVV.